This T cell receptor (beta chain) was found in a study of T-cell memory formation after mild COVID-19. Amplification by 5'RACE using constant-segment primers produced TCR alpha and TCR beta cDNA libraries that carried sample barcodes and UMIs. Each CDR3 protein is one row after TCRdb ran MiXCR on the 5' RACE reads. The data show about 430,000 distinct CDR3 sequences, with 20% to 25% seen just once and 8.5% to 10% held by the top ten. Per germline, CDR1 SGHDN and CDR2 FVKESK. There are 17 residues in the CDR3. Trimming pared 1 base from V and 3 bases from J, leaving 19 bases between. This clonotype came up a few times. Its target is not known. General study results and limits: There was a balanced CD4/CD8 profile in clones contracting day 15 to 85, and later expanders leaned CD4+. Pre-infection memory carried some responding clones, suggesting that cross-reactive memory joined.

The chain employs TRBV14 and TRBJ2-7; D is perhaps TRBD2 (6 bases). This TCR came from an adult woman who had mild COVID-19 (a few samples of this study predate the infection). Cell type and time point are not known. Sequenced: PBMCs or a T cell subset sorted from them (not recorded which). CDR3 protein: CASSQVSSGTYHYEQYF. The CDR3 DNA sequence: TGTGCCAGCAGCCAAGTCTCTTCCGGGACTTACCACTACGAGCAGTACTTC.